This T cell receptor beta chain was obtained from a study of vaccination and CD4 T cells after COVID-19. CD4+ T cells that had been cultured provided DNA sequenced with the Oncomine TCR Beta short-read assay. TCRdb called the PCR reads again in MiXCR, with one record for every CDR3 protein. The sample comprises more than 20,000 distinct CDR3 sequences, 38% of which are singletons, and around 5% rests with the top ten. CDR3 length: 15 amino acids. V was cut by 4 bases and J by 3 bases, with 15 bases left in between. This sample's treatment: roughly ten-day PBMC culture with coronavirus spike peptide pools or control peptides (ViraFEST assay). PBMC cultures, at a few million cells per well, received about 9.3 IU/ml IL-2 and 9 to 10 ug/ml peptide pools. Details on this clonotype: Antigen specificity is unknown.

The sequence came from a human donor who had recovered from COVID-19. The material sequenced was CD4+ T cells from blood, cultured in vitro, taken before SARS-CoV-2 vaccination. J is TRBJ1-1 and V is TRBV12-3 or TRBV12-4; D is undetermined. The CDR3 here is CASSSRHGSDTEAFF. In DNA form, the CDR3 reads TGTGCCAGCAGTTCGAGACACGGATCGGACACTGAAGCTTTCTTT.